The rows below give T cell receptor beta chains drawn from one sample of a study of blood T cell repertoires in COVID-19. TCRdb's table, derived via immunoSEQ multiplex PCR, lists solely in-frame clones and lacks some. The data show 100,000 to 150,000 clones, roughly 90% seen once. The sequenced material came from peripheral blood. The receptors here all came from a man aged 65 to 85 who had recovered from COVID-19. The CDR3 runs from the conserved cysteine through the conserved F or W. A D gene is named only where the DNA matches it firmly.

CDR3aa: CASSQDSGNPTEAFF
d_gene: NA
v_gene: TRBV3-1/TRBV3-2
j_gene: TRBJ1-1

CDR3aa: CASSLQQGRNSPLHF
d_gene: NA
v_gene: TRBV5-4
j_gene: TRBJ1-6

CDR3aa: CTSSRVTDTEAFF
d_gene: NA
v_gene: TRBV1
j_gene: TRBJ1-1

CDR3aa: CASSPQGQGAGSPLHF
d_gene: TRBD1
v_gene: TRBV18
j_gene: TRBJ1-6

CDR3aa: CASSLLAGGPGEQFF
d_gene: TRBD2
v_gene: TRBV6-5
j_gene: TRBJ2-1

CDR3aa: CSAIVQGGYEQYF
d_gene: NA
v_gene: TRBV29-1
j_gene: TRBJ2-7

CDR3aa: CASSDPDSNYGYTF
d_gene: NA
v_gene: TRBV2
j_gene: TRBJ1-2

CDR3aa: CASSILAGSTDTQYF
d_gene: TRBD2
v_gene: TRBV9
j_gene: TRBJ2-3

CDR3aa: CASSRHRANYGYTF
d_gene: NA
v_gene: TRBV4-3
j_gene: TRBJ1-2

CDR3aa: CASSRDDVKWGTSGPLEQYF
d_gene: TRBD2
v_gene: TRBV7-8
j_gene: TRBJ2-7

CDR3aa: CASSVVAASEQFF
d_gene: NA
v_gene: TRBV9
j_gene: TRBJ2-1

CDR3aa: CASSVLKNSPLHF
d_gene: NA
v_gene: TRBV12-3/TRBV12-4
j_gene: TRBJ1-6

CDR3aa: CASSLPQQGFNEKLFF
d_gene: NA
v_gene: TRBV7-9
j_gene: TRBJ1-4

CDR3aa: CASSSLDRVGTEAFF
d_gene: TRBD1
v_gene: TRBV27
j_gene: TRBJ1-1

CDR3aa: CASSLAIAGGRYF
d_gene: TRBD2
v_gene: TRBV7-8
j_gene: TRBJ2-7

CDR3aa: CASSEALGRSQPQHF
d_gene: NA
v_gene: TRBV6-1
j_gene: TRBJ1-5

CDR3aa: CASRENGQGRGYTF
d_gene: TRBD1
v_gene: TRBV28
j_gene: TRBJ1-2

CDR3aa: CASSQPVRAYEQYF
d_gene: NA
v_gene: TRBV6-2/TRBV6-3
j_gene: TRBJ2-7

CDR3aa: CASSLRQGNQPQHF
d_gene: NA
v_gene: TRBV7-3
j_gene: TRBJ1-5

CDR3aa: CASSLVLASNEQFF
d_gene: TRBD2
v_gene: TRBV7-2
j_gene: TRBJ2-1

CDR3aa: CASSLASSSYNEQFF
d_gene: NA
v_gene: TRBV5-1
j_gene: TRBJ2-1

CDR3aa: CASSIGENTGELFF
d_gene: NA
v_gene: TRBV19
j_gene: TRBJ2-2

CDR3aa: CAWSASWAGGEKLFF
d_gene: NA
v_gene: TRBV30
j_gene: TRBJ1-4